The T cell receptor (beta chain) under discussion was sequenced for a study of neurological immune-mediated disorders. Between the trimmed V and J ends, which lost 5 bases and 2 bases, there was a span of 11 bases. The germline V gene encodes CDR1 SGHTA and CDR2 FQGNSA. The CDR3 is 14 residues long. MiXCR, applied by TCRdb to the 5' RACE reads, yields one record per CDR3 protein. The sample includes 75,000 to 85,000 distinct CDR3 sequences, 17% seen only once; the top ten take approximately 15%. This clonotype was observed many times. This receptor was identified in a woman aged 40 to 50 in good health. The chain links TRBV7-2 to TRBJ2-3, with unresolved D. The sequenced material came from PBMCs. This chain's CDR3 is CASSLRLPTDTQYF. CDR3 coding DNA: TGTGCCAGCAGCCTAAGACTGCCCACAGATACGCAGTATTTT.